This note documents a single T cell receptor beta chain sequence. Treatment reported: oral pan-JAK inhibitor, 5-10 mg twice daily. CD4+ and CD8+ T cells were sorted from PBMCs. cDNA reverse transcribed from extracted RNA served as the sequencing template. Libraries were prepared by immunoSEQ multiplex PCR; TCRdb keeps only in-frame clonotypes and omits some of them. The profile covers 120,000 or so clones, with roughly 55% appearing a single time and around 5.4% taken by the ten largest. The sample comes from a study of CD8+ T cells in alopecia areata. The overall study: The investigators scored severity in treated patients by the percentage of affected scalp area.

V dropped 1 base and J dropped 4 bases, with 16 bases sitting between them. This CDR3 is built from 15 residues. CDR1 is GTSNPN and CDR2 is SVGIG in the germline V gene (reference sequence). Sequenced material: CD4+ T cells sorted from blood, taken at week 4, from a patient treated with tofacitinib. The chain recombines TRBV30 with TRBJ1-2; the D is unclear. The TCR sequence derives from a human donor with alopecia areata. CDR3 coding DNA: TGTGCCTGGAGTGAAGACGGCCAGTCCCGCTATGGCTACACCTTC. Translated: CAWSEDGQSRYGYTF.